Shown below are 4 T cell receptor beta chains from a single sample sequenced in a study of CD8+ T cells in alopecia areata. RNA was isolated and reverse transcribed to cDNA, the sequencing template. Measured with immunoSEQ multiplex PCR; TCRdb has only the in-frame clones, and not every one. There are some 120,000 clones in the sample, none observed a single time. Sample: lesional skin. Source of these receptors: a C3H/HeJ mouse with alopecia areata. Strain MHC haplotype: H2-k.

In its sample, this clone was seen a few times. Gene names and germline match the mouse. From the germline J gene comes the end of the CDR3, since the read stops 4 residues before it. This chain connects TRBV19 to TRBJ1-1, with D hard to call. The CDR3 consists of 14 residues. Trimming pared 2 bases from V and 0 bases from J, leaving 8 bases between. In germline, CDR1 is FNHDT, CDR2 SITEND (reference sequence). The CDR3 loop is CASSIQIANTEVFF. The sequenced part of the CDR3 DNA is TGTGCCAGCAGTATTCAGATTGCAAACACA.

At least ten counts were recorded for this clone. Gene names refer to mouse genes. Read coverage stops 4 residues before the CDR3 terminus; the germline J gene supplies the remainder. This chain joins TRBV13-3 and TRBJ1-1; possibly TRBD1 for D (5 bases). Germline V gives CDR1 NNHDY, CDR2 SYVADS. This CDR3 comprises 14 residues. V was clipped by 1 base and J by 2 bases, with 9 bases between them. The CDR3 spells CASSDFRANTEVFF. The part of the CDR3 DNA that was read is TGTGCCAGCAGTGATTTCAGGGCTAACACA.

This clone came up a few times. Mouse germline and gene names are used. The read terminates 4 residues before the CDR3 end, so the remaining end is supplied by the germline J gene. This chain uses TRBV1 with TRBJ1-1; 10 bases are shared with TRBD1. Germline CDR1 and CDR2: NSQYPW and LRSPGD (reference sequence). Germline trimming cut 3 bases from V and 0 bases from J; bases unmatched to any gene: 4. The CDR3 has 16 residues. The covered CDR3 bases are TGCACCTGCAGTGCCCAGGACAGGGGGGCAAACACA. It yields the protein CTCSAQDRGANT. The entire CDR3 is CTCSAQDRGANTEVFF.

In regard to this clone: The genes are named according to mouse. The CDR3 loop reads CTCSADRWSQNTLYF. The CDR3 DNA, read in part, is TGCACCTGCAGTGCAGATCGCTGGAGTCAAAAC. This chain links TRBV1 with TRBJ2-4; D gene ambiguous. The CDR3 end lies 4 residues beyond the end of the read and is filled in from the germline J gene. The CDR3 is 15 amino acids. The V end was cut by 0 bases, the J end by 0 bases, with 7 bases between. Germline V gene lookup returns CDR1 NSQYPW and CDR2 LRSPGD (reference sequence).